This T cell receptor beta chain was captured by sequencing in a study of cytomegalovirus exposure and HLA in healthy donors. The CDR3 has 17 residues. The V and J ends lost 0 bases and 1 base respectively, with 12 bases between them. Germline lookup yields CDR1 MRHNA and CDR2 SNTAGT. This PCR relied on a set of 60 Vbeta primers and 13 Jbeta primers. TCRdb's table, derived via immunoSEQ multiplex PCR, lists solely in-frame clones and lacks some. The data hold roughly 120,000 clones, with around three quarters observed a single time. Overall study results and limits: Later analysis reportedly placed an Asian-associated ancestry cluster below the roughly 700-donor mean in N-insertions.

On this clone: Antigen unknown.

The sequence was obtained from a man between 18 and 29 years old in good health and CMV-seronegative. The V and J genes are TRBV6-4 and TRBJ2-2; unclear D gene. Sequenced: PBMCs. The CDR3 loop is CASSDSGTTENTGELFF. The CDR3, as DNA: TGTGCCAGCAGTGACTCAGGCACAACAGAGAACACCGGGGAGCTGTTTTTT.